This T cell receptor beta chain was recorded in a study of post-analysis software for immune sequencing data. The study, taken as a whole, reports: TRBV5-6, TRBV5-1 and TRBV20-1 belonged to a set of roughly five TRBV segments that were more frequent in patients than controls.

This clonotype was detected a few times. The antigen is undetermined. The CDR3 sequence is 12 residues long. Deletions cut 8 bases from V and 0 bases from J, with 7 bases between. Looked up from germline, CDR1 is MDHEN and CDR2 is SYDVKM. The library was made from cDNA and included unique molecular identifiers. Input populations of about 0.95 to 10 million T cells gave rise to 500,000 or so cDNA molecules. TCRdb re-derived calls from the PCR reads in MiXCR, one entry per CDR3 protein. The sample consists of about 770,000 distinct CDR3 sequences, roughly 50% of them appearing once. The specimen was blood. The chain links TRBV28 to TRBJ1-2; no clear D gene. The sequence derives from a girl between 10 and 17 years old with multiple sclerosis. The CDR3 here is CASQRANYGYTF. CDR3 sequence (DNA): TGTGCCAGCCAGCGGGCTAACTATGGCTACACCTTC.